This entry is about one T cell receptor (beta chain). The ends were cut back, 4 bases at V and 3 bases at J, with 12 bases in the middle. The CDR3 contains 15 residues. Germline assignment: CDR1 MNHEY and CDR2 SVGEGT. This entry comes from a study of blood T cell repertoires in COVID-19. Study context: Donors in the United States, Italy and Spain gave samples during acute or convalescent COVID-19. The cDNA or gDNA used as material had been derived from T cells, B-cell-depleted T cells, or PBMCs.

Assay: immunoSEQ multiplex PCR; the TCRdb copy retains only in-frame clones and omits some. The table lists roughly 35,000 clones, over 80% of them singletons. Source material: peripheral blood. The receptor comes from a man in his sixties with active COVID-19. The rearrangement joins TRBV6-2 or TRBV6-3 to TRBJ2-2, with D possibly matching TRBD2 (5 bases). The CDR3 bases are TGTGCCAGCAGTTCAACTAGAGCCGACACCGGGGAGCTGTTTTTT. It translates to CASSSTRADTGELFF.